This T cell receptor beta chain comes out of a study of STAT5B mutations in CD4+ large granular lymphocyte leukemia. A word on this clone: What it recognizes is unknown.

General study findings and limits: Without putative leukemic clones, patient CD4-sorted repertoires remained more clonal than healthy CD4+ repertoires. Compared with healthy controls (2/35), patient top clones favored TRBV06 (8/27). Main leukemic clonotypes were patient-specific, but 20% to 25% appeared at low frequency elsewhere.

The CDR3 consists of 13 residues. CDR1 is ENHRY, CDR2 SYGVKD, per germline. V gave up 10 bases and J gave up 0 bases, with 13 bases separating them. Method: immunoSEQ multiplex PCR; TCRdb's copy keeps in-frame clones and lacks some. The sample has 7,000 to 10,000 clones, 76% seen once. The origin of this receptor is a woman aged 60-75 years with CD4+ T-cell large granular lymphocyte leukemia. The gene calls are TRBV10-3 and TRBJ2-7; D is unresolved. The specimen sequenced was PBMCs. The CDR3 spells CATLNPDSYEQYF. Here the CDR3 DNA reads TGTGCCACTCTAAACCCTGACTCCTACGAGCAGTACTTC.